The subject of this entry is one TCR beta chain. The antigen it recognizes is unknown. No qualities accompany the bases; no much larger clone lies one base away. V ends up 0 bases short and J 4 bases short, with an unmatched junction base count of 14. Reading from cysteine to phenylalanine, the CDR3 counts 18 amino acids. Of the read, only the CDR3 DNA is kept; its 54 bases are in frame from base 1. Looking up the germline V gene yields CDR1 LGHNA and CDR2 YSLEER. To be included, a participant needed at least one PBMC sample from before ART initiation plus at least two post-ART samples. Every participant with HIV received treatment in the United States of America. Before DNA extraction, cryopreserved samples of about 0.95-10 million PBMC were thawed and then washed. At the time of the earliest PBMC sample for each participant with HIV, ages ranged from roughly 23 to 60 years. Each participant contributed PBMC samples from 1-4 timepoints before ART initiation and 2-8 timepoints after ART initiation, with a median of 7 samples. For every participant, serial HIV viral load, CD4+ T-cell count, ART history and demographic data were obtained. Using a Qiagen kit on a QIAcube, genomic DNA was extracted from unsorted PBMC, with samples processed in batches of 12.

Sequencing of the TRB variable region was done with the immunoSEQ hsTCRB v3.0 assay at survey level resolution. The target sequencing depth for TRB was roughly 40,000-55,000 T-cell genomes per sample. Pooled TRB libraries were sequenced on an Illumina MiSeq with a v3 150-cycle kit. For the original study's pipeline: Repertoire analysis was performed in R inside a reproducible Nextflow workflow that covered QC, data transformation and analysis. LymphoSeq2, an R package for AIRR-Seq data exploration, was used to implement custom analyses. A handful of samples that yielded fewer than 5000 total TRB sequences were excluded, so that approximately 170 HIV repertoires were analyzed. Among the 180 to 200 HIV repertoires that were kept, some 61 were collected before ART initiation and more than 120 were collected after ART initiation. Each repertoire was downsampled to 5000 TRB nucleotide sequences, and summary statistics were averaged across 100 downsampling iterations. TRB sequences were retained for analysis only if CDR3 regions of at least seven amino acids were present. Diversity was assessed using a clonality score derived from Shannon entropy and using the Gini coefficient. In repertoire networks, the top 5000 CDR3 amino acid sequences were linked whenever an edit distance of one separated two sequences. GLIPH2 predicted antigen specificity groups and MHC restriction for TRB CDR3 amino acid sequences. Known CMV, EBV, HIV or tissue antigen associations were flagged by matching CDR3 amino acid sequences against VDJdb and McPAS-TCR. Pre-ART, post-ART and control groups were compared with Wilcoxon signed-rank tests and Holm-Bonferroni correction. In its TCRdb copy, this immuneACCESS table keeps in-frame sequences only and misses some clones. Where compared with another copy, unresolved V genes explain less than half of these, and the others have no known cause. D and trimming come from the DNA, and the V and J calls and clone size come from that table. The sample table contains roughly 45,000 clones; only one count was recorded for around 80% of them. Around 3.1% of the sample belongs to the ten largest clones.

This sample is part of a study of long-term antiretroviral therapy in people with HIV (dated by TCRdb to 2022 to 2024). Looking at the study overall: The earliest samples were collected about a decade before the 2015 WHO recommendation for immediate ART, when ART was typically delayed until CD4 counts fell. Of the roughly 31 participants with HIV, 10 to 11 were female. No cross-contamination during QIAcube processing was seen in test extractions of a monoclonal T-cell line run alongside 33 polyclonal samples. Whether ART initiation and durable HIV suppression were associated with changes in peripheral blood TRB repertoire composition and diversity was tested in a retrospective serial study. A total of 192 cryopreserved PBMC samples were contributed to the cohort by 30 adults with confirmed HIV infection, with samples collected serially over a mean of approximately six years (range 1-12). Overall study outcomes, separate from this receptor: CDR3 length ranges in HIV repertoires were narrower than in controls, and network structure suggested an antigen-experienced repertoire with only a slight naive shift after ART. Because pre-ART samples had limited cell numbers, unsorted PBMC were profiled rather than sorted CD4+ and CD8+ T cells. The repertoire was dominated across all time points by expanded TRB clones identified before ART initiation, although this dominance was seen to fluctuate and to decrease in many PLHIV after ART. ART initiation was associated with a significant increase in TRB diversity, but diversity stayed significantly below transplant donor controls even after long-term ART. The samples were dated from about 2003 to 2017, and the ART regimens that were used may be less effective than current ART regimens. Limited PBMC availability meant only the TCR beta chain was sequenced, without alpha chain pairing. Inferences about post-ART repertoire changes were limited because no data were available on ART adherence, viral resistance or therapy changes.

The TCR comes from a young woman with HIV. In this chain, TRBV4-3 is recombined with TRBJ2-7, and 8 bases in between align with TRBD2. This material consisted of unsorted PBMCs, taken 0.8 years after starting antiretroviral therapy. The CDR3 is CASSQDPWGAGGTYEQYF. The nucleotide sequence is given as TGCGCCAGCAGCCAAGATCCGTGGGGTGCGGGAGGTACGTACGAGCAGTACTTC.